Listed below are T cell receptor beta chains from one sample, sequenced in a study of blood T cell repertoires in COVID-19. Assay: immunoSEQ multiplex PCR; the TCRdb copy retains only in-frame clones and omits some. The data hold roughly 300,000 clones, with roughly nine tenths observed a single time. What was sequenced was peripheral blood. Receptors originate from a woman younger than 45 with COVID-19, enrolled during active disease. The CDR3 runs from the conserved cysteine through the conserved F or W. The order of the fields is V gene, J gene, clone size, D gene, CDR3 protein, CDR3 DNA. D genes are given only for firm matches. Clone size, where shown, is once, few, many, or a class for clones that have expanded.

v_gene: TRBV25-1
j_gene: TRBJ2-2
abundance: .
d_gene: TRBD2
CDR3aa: CASSELSSGRAGGELFF
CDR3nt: TGTGCCAGCAGTGAACTTTCTAGCGGGAGGGCCGGCGGGGAGCTGTTTTTT

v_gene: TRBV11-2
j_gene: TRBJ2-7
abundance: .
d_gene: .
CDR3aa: CASSWNLGPSGEQYF
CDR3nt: TGTGCCAGCAGCTGGAACCTGGGGCCCTCCGGCGAGCAGTACTTC

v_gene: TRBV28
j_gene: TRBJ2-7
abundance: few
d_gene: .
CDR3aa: CASSLVGDEQYF
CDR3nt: TGTGCCAGCAGCCTAGTAGGGGACGAGCAGTACTTC

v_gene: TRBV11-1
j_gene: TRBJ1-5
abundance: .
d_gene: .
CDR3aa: CASSPDIGQPQHF
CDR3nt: TGTGCCAGCAGCCCAGACATTGGCCAGCCCCAGCATTTT

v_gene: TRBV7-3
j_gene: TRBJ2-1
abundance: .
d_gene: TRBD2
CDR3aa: CASSLRARGLAALEQFF
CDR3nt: TGTGCCAGCAGCCTCCGGGCCAGGGGACTAGCGGCACTTGAGCAGTTCTTC

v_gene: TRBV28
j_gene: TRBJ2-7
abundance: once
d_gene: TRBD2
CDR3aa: CASRRRESSYEQYF
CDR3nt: TGTGCCAGCAGGAGGCGGGAGAGCTCCTACGAGCAGTACTTC

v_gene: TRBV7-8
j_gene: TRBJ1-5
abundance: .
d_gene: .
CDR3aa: CASSLGGQQTYSNQPQHF
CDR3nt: TGTGCCAGCAGCTTAGGAGGACAGCAGACTTATAGCAATCAGCCCCAGCATTTT

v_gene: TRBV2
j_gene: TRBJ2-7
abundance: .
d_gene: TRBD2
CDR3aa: CASRARLAGGPTLYEQYF
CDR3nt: TGTGCCAGCAGAGCCCGACTAGCGGGAGGGCCTACCCTATACGAGCAGTACTTC

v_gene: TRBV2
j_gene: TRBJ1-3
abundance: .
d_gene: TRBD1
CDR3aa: CASSEALTKQGARNTIYF
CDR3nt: TGTGCCAGCAGTGAAGCGCTTACAAAACAGGGGGCTCGGAACACCATATATTTT

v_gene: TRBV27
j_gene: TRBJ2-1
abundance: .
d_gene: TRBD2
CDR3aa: CASSFISGSYEQFF
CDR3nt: TGTGCCAGCAGTTTCATTAGCGGGAGCTATGAGCAGTTCTTC

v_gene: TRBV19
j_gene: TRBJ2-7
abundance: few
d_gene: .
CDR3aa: CASSNLEGDEQYF
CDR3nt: TGTGCCAGTAGTAATTTAGAAGGGGACGAGCAGTACTTC

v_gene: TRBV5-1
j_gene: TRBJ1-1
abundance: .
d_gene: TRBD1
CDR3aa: CASSQQGPNTEAFF
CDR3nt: TGCGCCAGCAGCCAACAGGGGCCCAACACTGAAGCTTTCTTT

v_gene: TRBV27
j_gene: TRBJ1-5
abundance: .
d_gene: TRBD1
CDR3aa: CASRYRGSYSNQPQHF
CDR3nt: TGTGCCAGCAGGTACAGGGGGTCCTATAGCAATCAGCCCCAGCATTTT

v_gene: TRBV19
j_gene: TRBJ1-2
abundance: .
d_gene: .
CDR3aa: CASSLQGNYGYTF
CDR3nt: TGTGCCAGTAGTCTACAGGGTAACTATGGCTACACCTTC

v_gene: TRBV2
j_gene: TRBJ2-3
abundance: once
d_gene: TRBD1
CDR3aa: CASSVAHRGASDTQYF
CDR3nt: TGTGCCAGCAGTGTAGCTCACAGGGGAGCGTCAGATACGCAGTATTTT

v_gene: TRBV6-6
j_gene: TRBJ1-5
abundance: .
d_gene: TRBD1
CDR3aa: CASSPLYGQGAGQPQHF
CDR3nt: TGTGCCAGCAGTCCACTATATGGACAGGGGGCGGGTCAGCCCCAGCATTTT

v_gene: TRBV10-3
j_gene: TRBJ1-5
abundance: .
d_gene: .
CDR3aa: CAVQGLNQPQHF
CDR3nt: TGTGCCGTCCAGGGTCTCAATCAGCCCCAGCATTTT

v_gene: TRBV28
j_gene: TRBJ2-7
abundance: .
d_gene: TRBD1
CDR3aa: CASSQPGQDGYEQYF
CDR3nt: TGTGCCAGCAGTCAACCGGGACAGGACGGGTACGAGCAGTACTTC

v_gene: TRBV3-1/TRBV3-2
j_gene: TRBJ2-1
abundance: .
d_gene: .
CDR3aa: CASSQASSYNEQFF
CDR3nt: TGTGCCAGCAGCCAAGCCAGCTCCTACAATGAGCAGTTCTTC

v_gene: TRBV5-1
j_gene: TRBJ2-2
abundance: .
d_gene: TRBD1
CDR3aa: CASRSGTEDTGELFF
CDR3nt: TGCGCCAGCAGATCCGGGACAGAGGACACCGGGGAGCTGTTTTTT

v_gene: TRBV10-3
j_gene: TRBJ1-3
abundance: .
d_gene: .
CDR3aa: CAISLARASGNTIYF
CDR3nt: TGTGCCATCAGTTTGGCCAGGGCCTCTGGAAACACCATATATTTT

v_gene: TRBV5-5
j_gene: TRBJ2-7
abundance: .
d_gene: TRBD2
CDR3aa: CASSHVAGGPLGEQYF
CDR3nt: TGTGCCAGCAGCCATGTAGCGGGAGGGCCTCTCGGTGAGCAGTACTTC